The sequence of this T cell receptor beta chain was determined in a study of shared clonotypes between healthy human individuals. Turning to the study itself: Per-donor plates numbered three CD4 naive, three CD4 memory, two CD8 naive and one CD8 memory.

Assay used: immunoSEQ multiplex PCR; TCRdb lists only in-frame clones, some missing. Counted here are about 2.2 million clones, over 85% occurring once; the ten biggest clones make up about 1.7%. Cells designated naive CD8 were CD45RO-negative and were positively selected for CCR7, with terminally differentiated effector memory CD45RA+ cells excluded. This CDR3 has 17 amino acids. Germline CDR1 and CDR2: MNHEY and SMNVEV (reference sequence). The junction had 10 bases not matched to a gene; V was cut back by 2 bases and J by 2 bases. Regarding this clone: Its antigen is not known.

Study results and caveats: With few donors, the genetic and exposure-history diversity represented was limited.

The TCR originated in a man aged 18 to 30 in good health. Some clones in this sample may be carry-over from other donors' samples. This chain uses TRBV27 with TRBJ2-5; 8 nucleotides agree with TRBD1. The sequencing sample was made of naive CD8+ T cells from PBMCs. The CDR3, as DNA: TGTGCCAGCAGTTTAGTCAGGGGGCCCGTGGAACAAGAGACCCAGTACTTC. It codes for CASSLVRGPVEQETQYF.